This record looks at one T cell receptor (beta chain) sequence and its context. This entry belongs to a study of CD8 T cells in Susac syndrome. A quantity of roughly 0.5 to 1 ug RNA underwent reverse transcription using random hexamers. TCRdb re-derived calls from the immunoSEQ multiplex PCR reads in MiXCR, one entry per CDR3 protein. The top ten hold approximately 0.18% of the sample, which has about 300,000 distinct CDR3 sequences, over 75% seen once. CDR3 length: 18 amino acids. CDR1 is SGDLS and CDR2 is YYNGEE in the germline V gene. Trimming at V came to 0 bases and at J to 4 bases, leaving 7 bases not matched to a gene.

Sequenced: CD8+ T cells from PBMCs. V and J are TRBV9 and TRBJ2-3; 14 bases match TRBD2. This receptor was identified in a human donor with multiple sclerosis. CDR3 region: CASSVEGTSGSPADTQYF. As DNA, the CDR3 is TGTGCCAGCAGCGTAGAGGGGACTAGCGGGAGTCCTGCAGATACGCAGTATTTT.